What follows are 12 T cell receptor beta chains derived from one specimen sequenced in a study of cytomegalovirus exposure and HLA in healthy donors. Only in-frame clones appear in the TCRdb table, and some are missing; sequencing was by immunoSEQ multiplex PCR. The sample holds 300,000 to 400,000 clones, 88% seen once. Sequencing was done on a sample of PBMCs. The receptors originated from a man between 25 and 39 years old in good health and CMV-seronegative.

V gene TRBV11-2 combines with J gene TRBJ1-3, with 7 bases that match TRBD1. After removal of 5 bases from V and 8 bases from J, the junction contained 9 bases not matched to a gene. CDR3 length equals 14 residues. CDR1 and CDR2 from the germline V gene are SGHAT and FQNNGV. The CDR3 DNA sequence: TGTGCCAGCAGCCGGACCGGGACAGAATACACCATATATTTT. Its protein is CASSRTGTEYTIYF.

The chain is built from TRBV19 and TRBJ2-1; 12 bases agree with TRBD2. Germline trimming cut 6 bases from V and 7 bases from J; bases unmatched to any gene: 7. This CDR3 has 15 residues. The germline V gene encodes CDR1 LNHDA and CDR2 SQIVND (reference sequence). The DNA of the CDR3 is TGTGCCAGTAGCGTACTAGCGGGGGGTCGGAATGAGCAGTTCTTC. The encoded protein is CASSVLAGGRNEQFF.

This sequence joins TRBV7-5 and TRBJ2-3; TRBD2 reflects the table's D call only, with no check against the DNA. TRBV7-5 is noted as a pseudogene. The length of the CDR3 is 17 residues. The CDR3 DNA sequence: TGTGTCAGAAGCTCAACGACTAGCGGGTTATTCACAGATACGCAGTATTTT. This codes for CVRSSTTSGLFTDTQYF.

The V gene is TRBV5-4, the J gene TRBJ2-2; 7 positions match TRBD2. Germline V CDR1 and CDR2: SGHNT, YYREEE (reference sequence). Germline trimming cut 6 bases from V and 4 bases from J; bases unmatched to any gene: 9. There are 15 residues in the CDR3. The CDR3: CASNRGREGTGELFF. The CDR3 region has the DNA TGTGCCAGCAATAGAGGCAGGGAGGGCACCGGGGAGCTGTTTTTT.

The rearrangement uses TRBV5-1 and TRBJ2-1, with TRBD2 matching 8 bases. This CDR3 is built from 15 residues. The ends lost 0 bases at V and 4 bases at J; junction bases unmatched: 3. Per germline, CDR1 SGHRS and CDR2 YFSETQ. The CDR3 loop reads CASSLAGGGYNEQFF. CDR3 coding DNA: TGCGCCAGCAGCTTGGCGGGCGGGGGGTACAATGAGCAGTTCTTC.

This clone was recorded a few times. As DNA, the CDR3 is TGTGCCAGCAGCCTCAGGGCGTCACCCCTCCACTTT. Encoded protein: CASSLRASPLHF. The chain employs TRBV7-2 and TRBJ1-6, with D maybe TRBD1 (5 bases). CDR1 SGHTA and CDR2 FQGNSA come from the germline V gene. V lost 5 bases and J 10 bases, leaving 9 bases between the germline ends. The CDR3 is 12 amino acids.

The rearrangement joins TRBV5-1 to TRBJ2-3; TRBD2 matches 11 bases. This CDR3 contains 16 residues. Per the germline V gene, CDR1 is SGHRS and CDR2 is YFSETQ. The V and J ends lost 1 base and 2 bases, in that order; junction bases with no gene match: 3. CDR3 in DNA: TGCGCCAGCAGCTTGTCTAGCGGGGGGATCACAGATACGCAGTATTTT. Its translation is CASSLSSGGITDTQYF.

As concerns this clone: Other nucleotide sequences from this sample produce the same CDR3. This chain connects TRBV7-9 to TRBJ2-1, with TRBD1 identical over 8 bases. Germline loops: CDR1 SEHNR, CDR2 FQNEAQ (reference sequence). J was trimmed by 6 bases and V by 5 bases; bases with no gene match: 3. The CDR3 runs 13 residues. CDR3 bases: TGTGCCAGCAGCCGGACAGGGTTCAATGAGCAGTTCTTC. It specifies CASSRTGFNEQFF.

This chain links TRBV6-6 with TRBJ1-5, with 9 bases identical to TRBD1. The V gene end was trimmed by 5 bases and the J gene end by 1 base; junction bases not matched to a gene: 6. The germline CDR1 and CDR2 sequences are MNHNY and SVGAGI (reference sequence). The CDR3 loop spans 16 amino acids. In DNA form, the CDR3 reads TGTGCCAGCAGTGGGACAGGGATGATGAGCAATCAGCCCCAGCATTTT. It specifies CASSGTGMMSNQPQHF.

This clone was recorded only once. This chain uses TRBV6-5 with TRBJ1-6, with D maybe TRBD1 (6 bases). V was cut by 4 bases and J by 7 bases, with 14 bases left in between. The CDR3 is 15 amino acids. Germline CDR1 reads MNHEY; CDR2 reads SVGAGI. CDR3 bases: TGTGCCAGCAGTTTCTCAGGGGTTGGAAATTCACCCCTCCACTTT. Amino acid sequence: CASSFSGVGNSPLHF.

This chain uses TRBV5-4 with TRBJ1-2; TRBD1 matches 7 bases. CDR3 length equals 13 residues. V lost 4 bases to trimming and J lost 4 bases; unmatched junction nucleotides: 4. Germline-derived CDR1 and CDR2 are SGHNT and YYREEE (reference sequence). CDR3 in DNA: TGTGCCAGCAGCCGAGGACAGGTCTATGGCTACACCTTC. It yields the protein CASSRGQVYGYTF.

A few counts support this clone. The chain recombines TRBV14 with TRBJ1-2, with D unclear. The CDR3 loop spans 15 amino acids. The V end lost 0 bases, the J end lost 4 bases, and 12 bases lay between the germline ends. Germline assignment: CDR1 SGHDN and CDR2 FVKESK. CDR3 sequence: CASSQEGRFSYGYTF. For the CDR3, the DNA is TGTGCCAGCAGCCAAGAGGGCAGGTTCAGCTATGGCTACACCTTC. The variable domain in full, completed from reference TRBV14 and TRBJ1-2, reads EAGVTQFPSHSVIEKGQTVTLRCDPISGHDNLYWYRRVMGKEIKFLLHFVKESKQDESGMPNNRFLAERTGGTYSTLKVQPAELEDSGVYFCASSQEGRFSYGYTFGSGTRLTVV.